In this sample, the clone carrying this T cell receptor (beta chain) turned up a few times. Participants' reported clinical history set cohort assignment. Cohort 3 donors counted as recovered after two negative PCRs, clearance, or resolved symptoms. Some clones are missing from TCRdb's copy, which holds only in-frame ones; the method was immunoSEQ multiplex PCR. The data hold around 310,000 clones, with under 90% observed a single time. This sample was taken from a study of blood T cell repertoires in COVID-19. On the study more broadly: From T cells, B-cell-depleted T cells, or PBMCs came the material, which was cDNA or gDNA.

The CDR3 totals 15 residues. Germline-derived CDR1 and CDR2 are LGHNA and YNFKEQ. V gave up 0 bases and J gave up 2 bases, with 10 bases separating them. The specimen sequenced was PBMCs or T cells enriched from blood (not recorded which). The sequence derives from a woman in her thirties who had recovered from COVID-19. The J gene is TRBJ1-1, the V gene TRBV4-2; maybe TRBD1 (5 bases). DNA of the CDR3: TGTGCCAGCAGCCAAGACACAGGAAATAACACTGAAGCTTTCTTT. It encodes CASSQDTGNNTEAFF.